These 10 T cell receptor beta chains were all obtained from the same sample, sequenced in a study of T and B cells in COVID-19 patients (dated by TCRdb to about 2020). Genomic DNA extracted from blood, in amounts of roughly 230-550 ng, served as the starting material for amplifying TRB repertoires. Sequencing relied on an Illumina MiSeq. Multiplex PCR with BIOMED2 TRB-A/B primer pools was used to amplify the TRB rearrangements. TCRdb trimmed public reads at Q25 via fastp, called clones via MiXCR and kept in-frame beta chains. Rows are combined by CDR3 protein, so each entry shows the most common genes and DNA. The sample records about 10,000 distinct CDR3 sequences, approximately 35% of which are singletons. Of the sample, 15% to 20% falls within the top ten clones. The source material was blood. The receptors originated from a human donor with active COVID-19.

The chain employs TRBV6-1 and TRBJ1-4; D is uncertain. Germline lookup yields CDR1 MNHNS and CDR2 SASEGT. The CDR3 loop spans 15 amino acids. V was shortened by 3 bases and J by 1 base, with 9 bases between the two germline ends. The CDR3 sequence: CASSDTQRTNEKLFF. In DNA form, the CDR3 reads TGTGCCAGCAGTGACACACAGAGAACTAATGAAAAACTGTTTTTT.

Turning to this clonotype: A much larger clone sits a single nucleotide away, making a read error possible. The rearrangement joins TRBV5-4 to TRBJ2-3; maybe TRBD2 (5 bases). The V and J ends lost 8 bases and 0 bases respectively, with 16 bases between them. There are 15 residues in the CDR3. Germline loops: CDR1 SGHNT, CDR2 YYREEE (reference sequence). As DNA, the CDR3 is TGTGCCAGAAGCCAGGACTTCACTAGCACAGATACGCAGTATTTT. Translating gives CARSQDFTSTDTQYF.

This chain uses TRBV6-1 with TRBJ1-4; D is ambiguous. V lost 6 bases, J lost 5 bases, and 4 bases lay in between. The CDR3 has 11 residues. Germline V CDR1 and CDR2: MNHNS, SASEGT. In nucleotides, the CDR3 is TGTGCCAGCAGCCTGAATGAAAAACTGTTTTTT. Translating gives CASSLNEKLFF.

This clonotype was seen more than once but under ten times. The rearrangement links TRBV27 to TRBJ1-6; D is unclear. Per germline, CDR1 MNHEY and CDR2 SMNVEV (reference sequence). The CDR3 is 13 residues long. V lost 9 bases and J 14 bases, leaving 20 bases between the germline ends. The CDR3 DNA reads as TGTGCCAGTACAGCCGGATTGTCGGGTACCCTCCACTTT. Translated, it gives CASTAGLSGTLHF.

This chain links TRBV6-1 with TRBJ1-1, with 7 bases fitting TRBD1. V gave up 7 bases and J gave up 1 base; unmatched junction bases: 6. This CDR3 is 14 amino acids long. The germline V gene encodes CDR1 MNHNS and CDR2 SASEGT. The CDR3 reads CASTLTGRNTEAFF. The CDR3 region has the DNA TGTGCCAGCACTTTGACAGGGAGGAACACTGAAGCTTTCTTT.

The J gene is TRBJ2-7, the V gene TRBV5-6, with 9 bases matching TRBD2. Germline CDR1 is SGHDT and CDR2 is YYEEEE. After removal of 0 bases from V and 0 bases from J, the junction contained 10 bases not matched to a gene. CDR3 length: 18 residues. CDR3 loop: CASSLASAGGQSSYEQYF. The CDR3 region has the DNA TGTGCCAGCAGCTTGGCCTCGGCGGGGGGGCAAAGCTCCTACGAGCAGTACTTC.

The chain carries TRBV6-1 and TRBJ1-5; D is unresolved. CDR1 is MNHNS, CDR2 SASEGT, per germline. The V end lost 4 bases, the J end lost 0 bases, and 7 bases lay between the germline ends. The CDR3 is 14 residues long. The CDR3 spells CASSVAYSNQPQHF. The CDR3 DNA reads TGTGCCAGCAGTGTTGCATATAGCAATCAGCCCCAGCATTTT.

In this sample, this clonotype turned up a few times. J is TRBJ2-1 and V is TRBV6-4; 10 nucleotides align to TRBD2. V gave up 10 bases and J gave up 6 bases; unmatched junction bases: 12. This CDR3 is built from 15 residues. Germline V gene sequence: CDR1 MRHNA, CDR2 SNTAGT. The CDR3 region has the DNA TGTGCCACCTCAACCCTAGCGGGGGCTACCAATGAGCAGTTCTTC. Amino acids: CATSTLAGATNEQFF.

The chain uses TRBV20-1 and TRBJ1-5, with 7 bases aligning to TRBD1. The CDR3 runs 14 residues. V was clipped by 5 bases and J by 3 bases; unmatched bases: 7. Germline loops: CDR1 DFQATT, CDR2 SNEGSKA (reference sequence). CDR3 residues: CSASRTGDNQPQHF. The CDR3 DNA is TGCAGTGCTTCGAGAACAGGGGACAATCAGCCCCAGCATTTT.

The rearrangement joins TRBV6-1 to TRBJ1-3; D gene ambiguous. There are 13 residues in the CDR3. Trimming shortened V by 3 bases and J by 6 bases, and 9 bases separated the two germline ends. The germline CDR1 and CDR2 sequences are MNHNS and SASEGT. CDR3 protein: CASSEQTPNTIYF. DNA for the CDR3: TGTGCCAGCAGTGAGCAGACCCCAAACACCATATATTTT.